These 27 T cell receptor beta chains came from one sample sequenced in a study of blood T cells in healthy people across ages. A second about 7 to 12 cycle PCR used barcoded and J-beta primers. TCRdb ran MiXCR on the 5' RACE reads and lists one entry per CDR3 protein. The table records 800,000 to 950,000 distinct CDR3 sequences, around 48% of them present only once. The sequenced sample was blood. The receptors were gathered from a man aged 30 to 39 in good health.

This chain connects TRBV6-2 or TRBV6-3 to TRBJ2-5; unclear D gene. The CDR3 extends over 15 amino acids. Germline-derived CDR1 and CDR2 are MNHEY and SVGEGT. Trimming left V 0 bases short and J 5 bases short, with 13 bases between. The DNA of the CDR3 is TGTGCCAGCAGTTACTCGACGTCAGTCGGGGAGACCCAGTACTTC. The encoded protein is CASSYSTSVGETQYF.

V is TRBV15 and J is TRBJ1-2; D uncertain. Trimming took 1 base from V and 5 from J, leaving 11 bases between them. CDR1 and CDR2 (germline): LNHNV, YYDKDF (reference sequence). This CDR3 region has 14 residues. DNA of the CDR3: TGTGCCACCAGCAGAGGGGAGGCTAGTTATGGCTACACCTTC. Translating gives CATSRGEASYGYTF.

This clonotype showed up just a few times. The chain is built from TRBV6-6 and TRBJ2-7, with TRBD1 matching 7 bases. The CDR3 covers 14 residues. V was clipped by 5 bases and J by 1 base; unmatched bases: 5. Germline CDR1 reads MNHNY; CDR2 reads SVGAGI (reference sequence). The DNA for the CDR3 is TGTGCCAGCAGTGTGGGACAGCCATCCTACGAGCAGTACTTC. Translated: CASSVGQPSYEQYF.

This clonotype was counted a few times. The chain carries TRBV6-2 or TRBV6-3 and TRBJ2-1; no firm D call. Deletions cut 7 bases from V and 0 bases from J, with 7 bases between. The CDR3 sequence is 13 residues long. Germline assignment: CDR1 MNHEY and CDR2 SVGEGT. The CDR3 DNA follows: TGTGCCAGCATTCAACCCTCCTACAATGAGCAGTTCTTC. Protein sequence: CASIQPSYNEQFF.

The chain recombines TRBV20-1 with TRBJ2-1; 13 nucleotides agree with TRBD2. The CDR3 runs 20 residues. The germline CDR1 and CDR2 sequences are DFQATT and SNEGSKA (reference sequence). V lost 1 base, J lost 10 bases, and 22 bases stayed unmatched. In DNA form, the CDR3 reads TGCAGTGCTAGAGGTCCGGGACAACAAACTACTAGCGGGGGGGCGGGAGAGCAGTTCTTC. This gives the protein CSARGPGQQTTSGGAGEQFF.

The chain recombines TRBV5-5 with TRBJ1-2; D not certain. V was trimmed by 4 bases and J by 2 bases, leaving 12 bases between them. Per germline, CDR1 SGHKS and CDR2 YYEKEE (reference sequence). The CDR3 is made up of 14 amino acids. The CDR3 DNA reads TGTGCCAGCAGCCCCCAGACGGTCAACTATGGCTACACCTTC. Its protein is CASSPQTVNYGYTF. Drawing the rest from reference TRBV5-5 and TRBJ1-2, the complete variable domain is DAGVTQSPTHLIKTRGQQVTLRCSPISGHKSVSWYQQVLGQGPQFIFQYYEKEERGRGNFPDRFSARQFPNYSSELNVNALLLGDSALYLCASSPQTVNYGYTFGSGTRLTVV.

This clonotype was recorded a few times. The chain has TRBV5-1 and TRBJ1-2; no clear D gene. Per germline, CDR1 SGHRS and CDR2 YFSETQ. Trimming stripped 4 bases from V and 7 bases from J, with 11 bases between. This CDR3 has 12 amino acids. CDR3: CASSPPSAGYTF. The CDR3 nucleotides read TGCGCCAGCAGCCCGCCCTCGGCTGGCTACACCTTC.

The chain uses TRBV6-5 and TRBJ1-4, with D possibly TRBD1 on 5 matching bases. Looked up from germline, CDR1 is MNHEY and CDR2 is SVGAGI. The length of the CDR3 is 15 residues. The ends were cut back, 0 bases at V and 8 bases at J, with 13 bases in the middle. The CDR3 protein is CASSYSGTPREKLFF. DNA of the CDR3: TGTGCCAGCAGTTACTCTGGGACGCCGAGGGAAAAACTGTTTTTT.

The chain uses TRBV5-1 and TRBJ2-5; no firm D call. The CDR3 extends over 14 amino acids. Germline V lookup: CDR1 SGHRS, CDR2 YFSETQ. V lost 2 bases and J lost 5, with 13 bases in between. The CDR3 reads CASSFDTAAETQYF. CDR3 sequence (DNA): TGCGCCAGCAGCTTCGACACCGCTGCGGAGACCCAGTACTTC.

The rearrangement uses TRBV27 and TRBJ1-1; D gene ambiguous. V was trimmed by 6 bases and J by 3 bases, leaving 14 bases between them. CDR1 MNHEY and CDR2 SMNVEV come from the germline V gene (reference sequence). This CDR3 comprises 14 residues. This chain's CDR3 is CASSRSRTHTEAFF. The CDR3 nucleotides read TGTGCCAGCAGCCGCTCCAGAACCCACACTGAAGCTTTCTTT.

This clonotype has just a few counts. This CDR3 reads CASSGDRHGYTF. The CDR3 DNA sequence: TGTGCCAGCAGTGGGGACAGGCACGGCTACACCTTC. The chain has TRBV28 and TRBJ1-2, with 8 bases that match TRBD1. The CDR3 is made up of 12 amino acids. The germline gives CDR1 MDHEN, CDR2 SYDVKM. The trim removed 5 bases at V and 8 bases at J, leaving 4 bases unmatched.

CDR3 coding DNA: TGCAGCGTCTTTAGTGGGGGCTACGAGCAGTACTTC. As protein: CSVFSGGYEQYF. V is TRBV29-1 and J is TRBJ2-7, with D perhaps given as TRBD1 or TRBD2 (5 bases each). V dropped 6 bases and J dropped 3 bases, with 12 bases sitting between them. The germline gives CDR1 SQVTM, CDR2 ANQGSEA. The length of the CDR3 is 12 residues.

The rearrangement joins TRBV21-1 to TRBJ2-3; TRBD2 reflects the table's D call only, with no check against the DNA. TRBV21-1 has pseudogene status. CDR3 length equals 13 residues. CDR3 amino acids: CAGSNERGDAQYF. In DNA form, the CDR3 reads TGTGCCGGCAGCAACGAGCGGGGGGATGCGCAGTATTTT.

This clonotype showed up just a few times. Written as DNA, the CDR3 is TGTGCCATCAGTGAGTCGGGACAGGGGGCTGGAGGCTACACCTTC. Translated, it gives CAISESGQGAGGYTF. The gene calls are TRBV10-3 and TRBJ1-2; TRBD1 matches 12 bases. V shed 0 bases and J 8 bases; nucleotides not matched to a gene: 4. Germline assignment: CDR1 ENHRY and CDR2 SYGVKD. The CDR3 loop spans 15 amino acids.

The chain employs TRBV6-1 and TRBJ2-7; either TRBD1 or TRBD2 may supply D (5 bases each). The germline gives CDR1 MNHNS, CDR2 SASEGT. Trimming shortened V by 5 bases and J by 3 bases, and 17 bases separated the two germline ends. The CDR3 length is 15 residues. DNA for the CDR3: TGTGCCAGCAGTACCCGACAGACTGGACTCTACGAGCAGTACTTC. This translates into CASSTRQTGLYEQYF.

The chain combines TRBV9 with TRBJ1-1, with D hard to call. V was trimmed by 2 bases and J by 0 bases, leaving 17 bases between them. CDR3 length: 17 amino acids. In germline, CDR1 is SGDLS, CDR2 YYNGEE. CDR3 residues: CASSVGTGDLMNTEAFF. The CDR3 nucleotides are TGTGCCAGCAGCGTTGGTACGGGCGACCTCATGAACACTGAAGCTTTCTTT.

This clonotype was seen many times. The rearrangement uses TRBV11-3 and TRBJ1-1; D is ambiguous. V was cut by 4 bases and J by 2 bases, with 17 bases left in between. The CDR3 runs 16 residues. From germline, CDR1 is SGHNT and CDR2 YENEEA. The DNA for the CDR3 is TGTGCCAGCAGCTCGCTGCCAGTACGCGGAAACACTGAAGCTTTCTTT. This gives the protein CASSSLPVRGNTEAFF. Full variable domain (outside the CDR3, taken from reference TRBV11-3 and TRBJ1-1): EAGVVQSPRYKIIEKKQPVAFWCNPISGHNTLYWYLQNLGQGPELLIRYENEEAVDDSQLPKDRFSAERLKGVDSTLKIQPAELGDSAVYLCASSSLPVRGNTEAFFGQGTRLTVV.

The V call is TRBV3-1, the J call TRBJ2-4; the match to TRBD2 covers 7 bases. CDR1 and CDR2 from the germline V gene are LGHDT and YNNKEL (reference sequence). Trimming removed 0 bases from V and 4 bases from J; junction bases left unmatched: 6. This CDR3 region has 16 residues. CDR3 in amino acids: CASSQERLAVKNIQYF. The CDR3 nucleotides read TGTGCCAGCAGCCAAGAGCGCCTAGCGGTAAAAAACATTCAGTACTTC.

This chain connects TRBV19 to TRBJ1-6; possible D gene TRBD1, 5 bases. The germline CDR1 and CDR2 sequences are LNHDA and SQIVND (reference sequence). The CDR3 totals 14 residues. Trimming stripped 7 bases from V and 9 bases from J, with 16 bases between. This CDR3 is CASTGTWAGSPLHF. In DNA form, the CDR3 reads TGTGCCAGTACCGGGACGTGGGCCGGTTCACCCCTCCACTTT.

This clonotype has a handful of counts. The rearrangement links TRBV6-2 or TRBV6-3 to TRBJ1-2; D is uncertain. V was trimmed by 6 bases and J by 4 bases, leaving 18 bases between them. The CDR3 consists of 15 residues. The germline gives CDR1 MNHEY, CDR2 SVGEGT. CDR3 region: CASRAPGWTFYGYTF. CDR3 DNA sequence: TGTGCCAGCAGAGCCCCGGGGTGGACCTTCTATGGCTACACCTTC.

The chain has TRBV4-1 and TRBJ2-1, with TRBD1 matching over 10 bases. J was trimmed by 8 bases and V by 4 bases; bases with no gene match: 8. The CDR3 spans 15 residues. Germline assignment: CDR1 MGHRA and CDR2 YSYEKL. The chain's CDR3 is CASSRDRGEVYEQFF. The CDR3 nucleotides are TGCGCCAGCAGCCGGGACAGGGGCGAGGTGTATGAGCAGTTCTTC.

V gene TRBV27 combines with J gene TRBJ2-7, with D uncertain. CDR3 size: 14 residues. Trimming removed 2 bases at V and 1 base at J, with 9 bases between. The germline V gene encodes CDR1 MNHEY and CDR2 SMNVEV (reference sequence). Here the CDR3 DNA reads TGTGCCAGCAGTTTAATGTACAATTCCTACGAGCAGTACTTC. Translated, it gives CASSLMYNSYEQYF.

This clonotype has more than one count but fewer than ten. The genes are TRBV5-1 and TRBJ2-3; the D is unclear. The CDR3 covers 13 residues. V lost 1 base and J lost 2, with 5 bases in between. In germline, CDR1 is SGHRS, CDR2 YFSETQ. The CDR3 nucleotides read TGCGCCAGCAGCTTGATCCCCACAGATACGCAGTATTTT. It codes for CASSLIPTDTQYF.

The V gene is TRBV7-8, the J gene TRBJ2-1; 10 positions match TRBD1. The CDR3 totals 16 residues. V shed 2 bases and J 6 bases; nucleotides not matched to a gene: 7. Germline V gene data show CDR1 as SGHVS and CDR2 as FQNEAQ. This CDR3 is CASSLYRTGGSNEQFF. DNA for the CDR3: TGTGCCAGCAGCTTATACCGGACAGGGGGGTCCAATGAGCAGTTCTTC. The full variable domain, completed using reference TRBV7-8 and TRBJ2-1, is GAGVSQSPRYKVAKRGQDVALRCDPISGHVSLFWYQQALGQGPEFLTYFQNEAQLDKSGLPSDRFFAERPEGSVSTLKIQRTQQEDSAVYLCASSLYRTGGSNEQFFGPGTRLTVL.

The CDR3 region has the DNA TGTGCCAGCAGTATAACACAGGGGACGAACACTGAAGCTTTCTTT. Translating gives CASSITQGTNTEAFF. The chain recombines TRBV27 with TRBJ1-1; 7 bases fit TRBD1. Germline CDR1 and CDR2: MNHEY and SMNVEV (reference sequence). V dropped 5 bases and J dropped 1; count of bases not matched to a gene: 7. The CDR3 is made up of 15 amino acids.

This clonotype was detected only a few times. The chain uses TRBV9 and TRBJ2-7, with 7 bases aligning to TRBD1. Germline V gene sequence: CDR1 SGDLS, CDR2 YYNGEE. This CDR3 comprises 18 residues. Trimming took 0 bases from V and 0 from J; bases not matched to a gene: 12. CDR3 in amino acids: CASSVEASDRELSYEQYF. CDR3 DNA sequence: TGTGCCAGCAGCGTAGAAGCGTCCGACAGGGAACTCTCCTACGAGCAGTACTTC. Based on the CDR3 plus reference TRBV9 and TRBJ2-7, the full variable domain is DSGVTQTPKHLITATGQRVTLRCSPRSGDLSVYWYQQSLDQGLQFLIQYYNGEERAKGNILERFSAQQFPDLHSELNLSSLELGDSALYFCASSVEASDRELSYEQYFGPGTRLTVT.

About this clonotype itself: The junction departs from the called germline gene at one end, perhaps through a read error. The CDR3, as DNA: TGCAGTGCTGTAGAAGCACAGGGGACCTCCTACGAGCGGTACTTC. It encodes CSAVEAQGTSYERYF. The chain couples TRBV20-1 to TRBJ2-7; 7 bases map to TRBD1. CDR3 length: 15 residues. CDR1 and CDR2 (germline): DFQATT, SNEGSKA (reference sequence).